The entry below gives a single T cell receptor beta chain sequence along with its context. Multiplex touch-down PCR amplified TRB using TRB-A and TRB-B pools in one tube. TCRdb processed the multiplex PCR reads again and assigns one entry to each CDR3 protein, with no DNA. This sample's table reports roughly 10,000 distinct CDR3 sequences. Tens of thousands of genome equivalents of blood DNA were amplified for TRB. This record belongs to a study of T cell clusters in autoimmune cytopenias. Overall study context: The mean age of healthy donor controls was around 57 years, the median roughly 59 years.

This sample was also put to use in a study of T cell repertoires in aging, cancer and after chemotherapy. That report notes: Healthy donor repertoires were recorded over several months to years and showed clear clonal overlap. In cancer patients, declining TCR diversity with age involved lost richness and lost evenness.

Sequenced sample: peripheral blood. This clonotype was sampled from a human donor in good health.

The CDR3 region is CASSLGSGRFNEQFF. The chain joins TRBV5-1 to TRBJ2-1; TCRdb calls TRBD1, which cannot be checked without DNA. Germline V CDR1 and CDR2: SGHRS, YFSETQ. This CDR3 contains 15 residues.